The 5 T cell receptor beta chains reported below all come from one sample, sequenced in a study of T cells in Graves' hyperthyroidism and ophthalmopathy. Amplified TCR beta CDR3 regions derived from RNA transcripts. A set of HTBI primers served as the primers for a first-round RT-PCR of the TCR CDR3. TCRdb re-analysed the multiplex PCR reads in MiXCR, keeping a single row per CDR3 protein. The data hold about 460,000 distinct CDR3 sequences, with 20% to 25% observed a single time. The sample comprised blood. The receptors shown here come from a woman in her 70s with Graves' ophthalmopathy.

This clonotype was recorded a few times. This rearrangement joins TRBV28 to TRBJ1-6; D uncertain. The V end was cut by 3 bases, the J end by 8 bases, with 5 bases between. This CDR3 is 12 amino acids long. The germline V gene has CDR1 MDHEN and CDR2 SYDVKM. The CDR3 nucleotides are TGTGCCAGCAGTTTGACGGATTCACCCCTCCACTTT. Translation gives CASSLTDSPLHF.

Regarding this clonotype: One junction end does not reproduce the germline sequence, and a read error may be involved. The V and J genes are TRBV12-3 or TRBV12-4 and TRBJ2-1, with TRBD2 matching over 11 bases. The CDR3 has 15 residues. The CDR3 sequence is CASSLTSGMHNGQFF. CDR3 coding DNA: TGTGCCAGCAGCCTGACTAGCGGGATGCACAATGGGCAGTTCTTC.

This clonotype was picked up many times. The chain carries TRBV3-1 and TRBJ1-2, with TRBD1 matching over 9 bases. With V trimmed by 6 bases and J by 8 bases, 4 bases remained unmatched. This CDR3 is built from 12 residues. Germline CDR1 is LGHDT and CDR2 is YNNKEL (reference sequence). In DNA form, the CDR3 reads TGTGCCAGCAGGGGACAGGGATTAGGCTACACCTTC. Its protein is CASRGQGLGYTF.

This clonotype was observed many times. This chain uses TRBV10-3 with TRBJ2-2; weak D call: TRBD2 (5 bases). The length of the CDR3 is 15 residues. CDR1 is ENHRY and CDR2 is SYGVKD in the germline V gene. Trimming left V 4 bases short and J 1 base short, with 10 bases between. For the CDR3, the DNA is TGTGCCATCAGTGGGAGCGGAAGGAACACCGGGGAGCTGTTTTTT. The encoded protein is CAISGSGRNTGELFF.

This clonotype showed up just a few times. The chain joins TRBV7-9 to TRBJ1-2; possibly TRBD1 for D (6 bases). Trimming took off 1 base at V and 4 bases at J, with 13 bases between the two ends. This CDR3 is 15 amino acids long. Germline CDR1 reads SEHNR; CDR2 reads FQNEAQ (reference sequence). CDR3 coding DNA: TGTGCCAGCAGCTTAGGAGCGACAGGCACCTATGGCTACACCTTC. Its protein is CASSLGATGTYGYTF.